This T cell receptor beta chain was retrieved from a study of post-analysis software for immune sequencing data (dated by TCRdb to the mid-2010s). Study-level background: The recorded disease courses included relapsing-remitting, secondary progressive and progressive-relapsing multiple sclerosis, and some patients had no subtype annotation. Patient repertoires were compared against ten to twelve previously published healthy control repertoires from donors aged roughly 6 to 26 years. A subset of samples was prepared in parallel using single-end sample barcoding, then pooled and co-amplified after Illumina adapter ligation. Overall study results and their limits: Significantly higher frequencies in patients than in controls were found for roughly 5 TRBV segments, including TRBV5-6, TRBV5-1 and TRBV20-1. The control group was slightly older than the multiple sclerosis patient group. Compared with controls, multiple sclerosis patients had significantly lower normalized Chao1 diversity, a finding suggesting substantial peripheral T-cell clonal expansion. Direct clustering with F measure revealed strong co-clustering of samples prepared in the same batch, which led to a batch-effect correction.

Reading the germline V gene (reference sequence) gives CDR1 LNHDA and CDR2 SQIVND. Counted from cysteine to phenylalanine, this CDR3 has 16 amino acids. Only the CDR3 DNA is retained, 48 bases long and in frame from the first base. To demonstrate the VDJtools post-analysis software, TCR beta repertoires were profiled from the peripheral blood of more than ten young patients with multiple sclerosis. The patients with multiple sclerosis were children and adolescents between roughly 6 and 15 years of age. Receptors were amplified or captured by PCR. These reads were obtained on an Illumina HiSeq 2500. To reduce PCR and sequencing biases, unique molecular identifiers were built into the TCR beta cDNA libraries. Some 500,000 cDNA molecules were obtained per 1 to 10 million input T cells, so each molecule approximated one T cell. The patient libraries were prepared and sequenced using the same protocol as the earlier healthy control dataset. Samples belonging to the same batch were prepared together, multiplexed and sequenced on a shared HiSeq lane. From the authors' description of their analysis: MIGEC was used to process the raw barcoded reads, and molecular identifier groups with only a single read were discarded before consensus assembly and CDR3 extraction. Clonotype tables were post-analysed with VDJtools, normalizing diversity by down-sampling all datasets to the smallest sample size. Repertoire overlap clustering matched CDR3 amino acid but not nucleotide sequences to correct batch-related cross-sample contamination. TCRdb reran the public reads through fastp at Q25 and MiXCR, keeping productive beta chains. Each CDR3 protein appears once, grouped with its most common genes and DNA. The V and J calls and clone size are TCRdb's, not the authors'. The sample data list roughly 800,000 distinct CDR3 sequences, and under 70% of these were observed just once. The ten most abundant clones make up around 4.5% of the sample.

As to this clonotype: What antigen it recognizes has not been identified. Within one base of it there is no much larger clone, and no base qualities were kept.

The chain employs TRBV19 and TRBJ2-5; TRBD2 matches 8 bases in the middle. Near its end, the DNA agrees better with TRBJ2-7, so the J call may be wrong. The sample comprised blood. This TCR came from a girl aged 5-17 years with multiple sclerosis. The CDR3 protein: CASSRTSPEMNYEQYF. The sequenced DNA: TGTGCCAGTAGCAGGACTAGCCCTGAGATGAATTACGAGCAGTACTTC.